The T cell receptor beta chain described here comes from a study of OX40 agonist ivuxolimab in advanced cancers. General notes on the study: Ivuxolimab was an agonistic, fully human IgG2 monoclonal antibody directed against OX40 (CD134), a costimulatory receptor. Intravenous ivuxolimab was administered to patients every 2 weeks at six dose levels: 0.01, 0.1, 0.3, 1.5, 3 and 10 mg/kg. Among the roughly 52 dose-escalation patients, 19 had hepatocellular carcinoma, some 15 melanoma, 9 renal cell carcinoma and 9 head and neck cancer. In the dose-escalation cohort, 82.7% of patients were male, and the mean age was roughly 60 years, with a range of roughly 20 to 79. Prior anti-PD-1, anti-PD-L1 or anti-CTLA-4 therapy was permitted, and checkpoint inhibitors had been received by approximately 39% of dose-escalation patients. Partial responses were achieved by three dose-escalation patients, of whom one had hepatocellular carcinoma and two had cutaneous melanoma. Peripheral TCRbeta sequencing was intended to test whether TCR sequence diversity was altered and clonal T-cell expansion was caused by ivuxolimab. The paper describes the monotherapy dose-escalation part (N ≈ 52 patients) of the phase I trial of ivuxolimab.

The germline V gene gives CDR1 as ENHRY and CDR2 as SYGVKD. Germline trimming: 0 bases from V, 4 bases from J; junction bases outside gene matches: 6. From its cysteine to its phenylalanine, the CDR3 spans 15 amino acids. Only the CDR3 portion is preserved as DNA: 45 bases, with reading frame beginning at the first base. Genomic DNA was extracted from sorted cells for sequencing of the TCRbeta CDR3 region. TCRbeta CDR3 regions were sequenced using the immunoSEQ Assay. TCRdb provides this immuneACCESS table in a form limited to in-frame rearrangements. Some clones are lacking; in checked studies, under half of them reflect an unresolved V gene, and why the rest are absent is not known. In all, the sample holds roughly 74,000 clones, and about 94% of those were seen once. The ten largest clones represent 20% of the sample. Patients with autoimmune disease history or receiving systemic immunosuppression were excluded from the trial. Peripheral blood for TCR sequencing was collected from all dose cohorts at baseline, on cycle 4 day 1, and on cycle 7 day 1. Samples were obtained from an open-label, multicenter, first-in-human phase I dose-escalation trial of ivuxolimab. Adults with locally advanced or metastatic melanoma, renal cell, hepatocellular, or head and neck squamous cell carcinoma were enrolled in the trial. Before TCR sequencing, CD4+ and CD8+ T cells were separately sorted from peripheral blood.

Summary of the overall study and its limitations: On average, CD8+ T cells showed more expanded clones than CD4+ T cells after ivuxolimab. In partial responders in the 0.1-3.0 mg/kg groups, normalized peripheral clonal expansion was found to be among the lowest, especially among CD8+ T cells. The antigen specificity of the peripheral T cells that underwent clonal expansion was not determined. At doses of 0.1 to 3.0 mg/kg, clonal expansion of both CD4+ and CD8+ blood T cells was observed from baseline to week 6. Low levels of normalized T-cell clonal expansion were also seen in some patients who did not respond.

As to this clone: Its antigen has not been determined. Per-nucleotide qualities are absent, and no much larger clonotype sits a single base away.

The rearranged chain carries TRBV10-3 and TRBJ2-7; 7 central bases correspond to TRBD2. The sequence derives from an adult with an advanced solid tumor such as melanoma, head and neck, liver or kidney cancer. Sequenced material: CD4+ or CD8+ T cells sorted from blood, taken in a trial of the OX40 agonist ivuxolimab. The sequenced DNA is TGTGCCATCAGTGAGTCGGGGCGGGAGAGGTACGAGCAGTACTTC. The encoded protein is CAISESGRERYEQYF.